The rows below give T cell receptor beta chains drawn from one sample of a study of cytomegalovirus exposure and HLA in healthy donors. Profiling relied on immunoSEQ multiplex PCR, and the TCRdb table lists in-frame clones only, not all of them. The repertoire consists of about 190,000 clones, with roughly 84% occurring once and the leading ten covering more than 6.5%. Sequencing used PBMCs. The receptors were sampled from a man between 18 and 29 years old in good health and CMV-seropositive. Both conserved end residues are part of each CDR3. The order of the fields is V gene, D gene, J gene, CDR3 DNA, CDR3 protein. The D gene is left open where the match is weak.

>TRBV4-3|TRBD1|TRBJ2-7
TGCGCCAGCAGCCATGGACAGGGATCCTACGAGCAGTACTTC
CASSHGQGSYEQYF
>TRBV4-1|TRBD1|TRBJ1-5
TGCGCCAGCAGCCAAGCCGGGACAGTCAATCAGCCCCAGCATTTT
CASSQAGTVNQPQHF
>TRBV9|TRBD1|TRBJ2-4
TGTGCCAGCAGCGTAGACAGCCGGGACAGCATTCAGTACTTC
CASSVDSRDSIQYF
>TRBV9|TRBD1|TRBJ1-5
TGTGCCAGCAGCGTAGCGGGGACAGGGGATCAGCCCCAGCATTTT
CASSVAGTGDQPQHF
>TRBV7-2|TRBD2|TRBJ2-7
TGTGCCAGCAGCTGGCGGGGGACTAGCGGGAGGCGGACCTACGAGCAGTACTTC
CASSWRGTSGRRTYEQYF
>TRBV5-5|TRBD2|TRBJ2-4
TGTGCCAGCAGCCAAGGGGATGCGAGCGGGAACCTAGCCAAAAACATTCAGTACTTC
CASSQGDASGNLAKNIQYF
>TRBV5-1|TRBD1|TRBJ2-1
TGCGCCAGCAGCCTGGGACAGCAGTACAATGAGCAGTTCTTC
CASSLGQQYNEQFF
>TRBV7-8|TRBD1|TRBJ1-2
TGTGCCAGCAGCTCCCTAGACAGGGGGCGTCGAGGCTACACCTTC
CASSSLDRGRRGYTF
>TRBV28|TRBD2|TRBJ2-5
TGTGCCAGCAACCCTAGCGGGGTTTTCCAAGAGACCCAGTACTTC
CASNPSGVFQETQYF
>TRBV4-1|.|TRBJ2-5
TGCGCCAGCAGCCCTGGGGGGAAAGAGACCCAGTACTTC
CASSPGGKETQYF